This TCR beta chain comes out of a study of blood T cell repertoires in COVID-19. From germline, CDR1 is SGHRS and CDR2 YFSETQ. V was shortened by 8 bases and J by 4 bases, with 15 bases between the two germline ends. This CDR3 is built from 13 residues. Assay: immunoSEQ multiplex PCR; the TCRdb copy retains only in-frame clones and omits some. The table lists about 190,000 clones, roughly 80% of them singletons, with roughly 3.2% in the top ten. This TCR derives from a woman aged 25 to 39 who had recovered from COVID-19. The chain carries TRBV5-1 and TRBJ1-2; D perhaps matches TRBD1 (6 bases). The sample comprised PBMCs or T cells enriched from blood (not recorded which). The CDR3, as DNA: TGCGCCAGTGGACCCGGGACATCCTATGGCTACACCTTC. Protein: CASGPGTSYGYTF.